One sample yielded the 20 T cell receptor beta chains listed below, sequenced in a study of T cell responses to AZD1222 COVID-19 vaccine (dated by TCRdb to the early 2020s). The time point label corresponds to: about 28 days (+/-7) after the second vaccine dose. Per the publication, the treatment or condition label means: meningococcal conjugate vaccine given as trial control. The library came from the immunoSEQ multiplex PCR assay. TCRdb holds this immuneACCESS table with in-frame rearrangements only. Some clones are missing; in checked studies, unresolved V genes explain under half, and the rest has no known cause. The sample table records just under 150,000 clones; 88% of these occur just once. The leading ten clones occupy roughly 5.2% of the sample. This specimen consisted of peripheral blood, obtained 28 days after the second dose of the MenACWY control vaccine. All receptors derive from an adult who received the MenACWY meningococcal vaccine as a control.

V is TRBV28 and J is TRBJ2-7; tentatively, D is TRBD2 (7 bases). Per germline, CDR1 MDHEN and CDR2 SYDVKM. V lost 4 bases, J lost 4 bases, and 17 bases lay in between. The CDR3 has 15 amino acids. CDR3 loop: CASSSPSSGTYEQYF. The CDR3 coding sequence is TGTGCCAGCAGTTCTCCGTCGAGCGGGACATACGAGCAGTACTTC.

The chain couples TRBV28 to TRBJ1-4; 8 nucleotides match TRBD1. CDR1 MDHEN and CDR2 SYDVKM come from the germline V gene. J lost 8 bases, V lost 4 bases, and 12 bases had no gene match. The CDR3 runs 16 residues. CDR3 coding DNA: TGTGCCAGCAGTTCTATCGCGGACAGGGCCGGGGAAAAACTGTTTTTT. Residues: CASSSIADRAGEKLFF.

In its sample, this clone was seen once. V is TRBV5-1 and J is TRBJ1-6, with 7 bases matching TRBD1. Germline CDR1 reads SGHRS; CDR2 reads YFSETQ. This CDR3 spans 15 amino acids. V lost 6 bases to trimming and J lost 8 bases; unmatched junction nucleotides: 11. The CDR3 DNA sequence: TGCGCCAGCACCCGGGGAGGGGGCGCCGATTCACCCCTCCACTTT. Translating gives CASTRGGGADSPLHF.

The V and J genes are TRBV28 and TRBJ2-5; D possibly matches TRBD1 or TRBD2 (5 bases each). Trimming removed 7 bases at V and 9 bases at J, with 21 bases between. Germline-derived CDR1 and CDR2 are MDHEN and SYDVKM. This CDR3 has 14 residues. The CDR3 DNA sequence: TGTGCCAGCAACCCCTTAATGGGGGTTGACGCCCAGTACTTC. This encodes CASNPLMGVDAQYF.

The sample holds one count of this clone. V is TRBV7-2 and J is TRBJ2-1; D not resolved. Germline V gives CDR1 SGHTA, CDR2 FQGNSA. V was trimmed by 1 base and J by 4 bases, leaving 5 bases between them. The CDR3 is 13 residues long. CDR3 protein: CASSLGAYNEQFF. The CDR3 DNA follows: TGTGCCAGCAGCTTAGGGGCGTACAATGAGCAGTTCTTC.

On this clone: In the same sample, other DNA sequences code for this CDR3. The CDR3: CSVGGTGDQPQHF. For the CDR3, the DNA is TGCAGCGTTGGAGGGACAGGGGATCAGCCCCAGCATTTT. The chain is built from TRBV29-1 and TRBJ1-5; 10 nucleotides agree with TRBD1. There are 13 residues in the CDR3. With V trimmed by 4 bases and J by 5 bases, 2 bases remained unmatched. CDR1 SQVTM and CDR2 ANQGSEA come from the germline V gene.

The gene calls are TRBV2 and TRBJ1-1; no definite D call. Germline assignment: CDR1 SNHLY and CDR2 FYNNEI. The CDR3 extends over 13 amino acids. The ends were cut back, 4 bases at V and 2 bases at J, with 8 bases in the middle. The CDR3 bases are TGTGCCAGCAGTGGGCAGCCCAACACTGAAGCTTTCTTT. Amino acid sequence: CASSGQPNTEAFF.

The gene calls are TRBV7-3 and TRBJ1-2; TRBD1 agrees at 8 bases. CDR1 is SGHTA, CDR2 FQGTGA, per germline. The V gene end was trimmed by 5 bases and the J gene end by 4 bases; junction bases not matched to a gene: 6. This CDR3 has 14 residues. Here the CDR3 reads CASSLDRGPYGYTF. CDR3 DNA: TGTGCCAGCAGCCTAGACAGGGGCCCCTATGGCTACACCTTC.

The chain uses TRBV2 and TRBJ1-1; 9 positions agree with TRBD1. The ends lost 7 bases at V and 3 bases at J; junction bases unmatched: 3. The CDR3 is made up of 13 amino acids. Germline CDR1 and CDR2: SNHLY and FYNNEI. The CDR3 loop is CASTDRGDTEAFF. CDR3 nucleotide sequence: TGTGCCAGCACGGACAGGGGAGACACTGAAGCTTTCTTT.

V is TRBV29-1 and J is TRBJ2-2, with 8 bases identical to TRBD2. V lost 6 bases, J lost 1 base, and 10 bases stayed unmatched. The germline gives CDR1 SQVTM, CDR2 ANQGSEA. The CDR3 is 16 amino acids. CDR3 in DNA: TGCAGCGTCCGTGGACTAGCCGGGATGAACACCGGGGAGCTGTTTTTT. Encoded protein: CSVRGLAGMNTGELFF.

The chain joins TRBV6-2 or TRBV6-3 to TRBJ2-4; D gene uncertain. V was trimmed by 1 base and J by 4 bases, leaving 11 bases between them. This CDR3 is built from 15 residues. Germline V gene data show CDR1 as MNHEY and CDR2 as SVGEGT. CDR3 amino acids: CASSYWQADKNIQYF. The CDR3 bases are TGTGCCAGCAGTTACTGGCAGGCGGATAAAAACATTCAGTACTTC.

The chain couples TRBV30 to TRBJ2-4; D might be TRBD2 (6 bases). Looked up from germline, CDR1 is GTSNPN and CDR2 is SVGIG (reference sequence). The CDR3 totals 14 residues. V was trimmed by 5 bases and J by 7 bases, leaving 18 bases between them. The CDR3 region is CAWARLARGNIQYF. DNA of the CDR3: TGTGCCTGGGCCCGGTTGGCTCGGGGGAACATTCAGTACTTC.

The rearrangement links TRBV5-1 to TRBJ2-7; the D is unclear. Germline values: CDR1 SGHRS, CDR2 YFSETQ. Trimming shortened V by 0 bases and J by 0 bases, and 4 bases separated the two germline ends. The CDR3 is 13 residues long. CDR3 loop: CASSLASSYEQYF. CDR3 DNA: TGCGCCAGCAGCTTGGCCAGCTCCTACGAGCAGTACTTC.

The chain joins TRBV5-4 to TRBJ1-2; weak D call: TRBD1 (6 bases). Trimming took off 6 bases at V and 3 bases at J, with 18 bases between the two ends. Germline CDR1 and CDR2: SGHNT and YYREEE (reference sequence). This CDR3 contains 15 residues. DNA of the CDR3: TGTGCCAGCACCTTAGGGCAGGGGCGGGACTATGGCTACACCTTC. This codes for CASTLGQGRDYGYTF.

The genes are TRBV28 and TRBJ1-2; 9 bases fit TRBD1. The CDR3 sequence is 14 residues long. After removal of 5 bases from V and 6 bases from J, the junction contained 7 bases not matched to a gene. Germline CDR1 and CDR2: MDHEN and SYDVKM. CDR3 nucleotide sequence: TGTGCCAGCAGTCCTGCGGGGACAGGGAATGGCTACACCTTC. Amino acids: CASSPAGTGNGYTF.

The rearrangement uses TRBV2 and TRBJ1-1; TRBD1 is a possible D gene (5 bases). From germline, CDR1 is SNHLY and CDR2 FYNNEI. V was trimmed by 3 bases and J by 5 bases, leaving 16 bases between them. CDR3 length equals 15 residues. The CDR3: CASSDQGGGGTEAFF. CDR3 coding DNA: TGTGCCAGCAGTGATCAGGGAGGCGGTGGGACTGAAGCTTTCTTT.

This rearrangement joins TRBV11-2 to TRBJ2-1; 8 bases are a match to TRBD2. The CDR3 has 17 amino acids. V lost 5 bases, J lost 4 bases, and 13 bases stayed unmatched. Germline loops: CDR1 SGHAT, CDR2 FQNNGV. CDR3 sequence reads: CASSQTGGLAGYNEQFF. CDR3 DNA: TGTGCCAGCAGCCAAACGGGCGGGTTAGCGGGGTACAATGAGCAGTTCTTC.

This sequence joins TRBV15 and TRBJ1-1, with unresolved D. Trimming left V 6 bases short and J 1 base short, with 12 bases between. In germline, CDR1 is LNHNV, CDR2 YYDKDF (reference sequence). The CDR3 contains 14 residues. This chain's CDR3 is CATRDRTGNTEAFF. The CDR3 region has the DNA TGTGCCACCAGGGATAGGACGGGGAACACTGAAGCTTTCTTT. Complete variable domain (other parts from reference TRBV15 and TRBJ1-1): DAMVIQNPRYQVTQFGKPVTLSCSQTLNHNVMYWYQQKSSQAPKLLFHYYDKDFNNEADTPDNFQSRRPNTSFCFLDIRSPGLGDTAMYLCATRDRTGNTEAFFGQGTRLTVV.

The genes are TRBV19 and TRBJ1-3; D call uncertain. There are 14 residues in the CDR3. Germline V gene sequence: CDR1 LNHDA, CDR2 SQIVND (reference sequence). Trimming shortened V by 6 bases and J by 1 base, and 10 bases separated the two germline ends. Here the CDR3 DNA reads TGTGCCAGTAGGTCGTCCGGGTCTGGAAACACCATATATTTT. Encoded protein: CASRSSGSGNTIYF.

The chain uses TRBV6-2 or TRBV6-3 and TRBJ2-7; D is unresolved. Germline V gene data show CDR1 as MNHEY and CDR2 as SVGEGT. Trimming pared 5 bases from V and 1 base from J, leaving 18 bases between. The CDR3 consists of 16 residues. CDR3 DNA sequence: TGTGCCAGCAGTCCCGTCTCCGGCATCCTATCCTACGAGCAGTACTTC. This translates into CASSPVSGILSYEQYF.